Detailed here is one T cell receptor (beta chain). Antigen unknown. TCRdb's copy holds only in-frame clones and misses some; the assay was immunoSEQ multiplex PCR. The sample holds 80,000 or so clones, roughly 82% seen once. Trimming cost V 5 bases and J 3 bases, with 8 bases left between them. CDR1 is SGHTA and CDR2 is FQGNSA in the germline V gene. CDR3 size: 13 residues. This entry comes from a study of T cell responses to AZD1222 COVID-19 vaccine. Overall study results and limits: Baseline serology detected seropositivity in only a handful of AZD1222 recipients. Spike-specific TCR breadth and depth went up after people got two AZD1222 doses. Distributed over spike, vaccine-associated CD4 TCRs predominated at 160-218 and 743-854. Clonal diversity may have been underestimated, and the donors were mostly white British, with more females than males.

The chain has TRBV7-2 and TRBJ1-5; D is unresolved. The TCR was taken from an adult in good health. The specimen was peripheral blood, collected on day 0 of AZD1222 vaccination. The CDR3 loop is CASSTDTNQPQHF. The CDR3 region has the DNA TGTGCCAGCAGCACCGACACCAATCAGCCCCAGCATTTT. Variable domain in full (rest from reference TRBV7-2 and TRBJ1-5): GAGVSQSPSNKVTEKGKDVELRCDPISGHTALYWYRQSLGQGLEFLIYFQGNSAPDKSGLPSDRFSAERTGGSVSTLTIQRTQQEDSAVYLCASSTDTNQPQHFGDGTRLSIL.